The next 5 T cell receptor beta chains were all read from a single sample in a study of blood T cell repertoires in COVID-19. Produced via immunoSEQ multiplex PCR; TCRdb's table is partial and in-frame only. The repertoire holds around 200,000 clones, with roughly 89% as singletons. The sample comprised peripheral blood. These receptors were collected from a man aged 35 to 55 with acute or convalescent COVID-19.

The count of this clone is one. The rearrangement uses TRBV10-1 and TRBJ1-1; D is perhaps TRBD1 (5 bases). V lost 4 bases and J 1 base, leaving 10 bases between the germline ends. Per the germline V gene, CDR1 is WNHNN and CDR2 is SYGVQD (reference sequence). The CDR3 has 14 residues. The CDR3 loop is CASSGSTGNTEAFF. The CDR3 region has the DNA TGCGCCAGCAGTGGATCCACAGGGAACACTGAAGCTTTCTTT.

The V gene is TRBV2, the J gene TRBJ1-2; D gene ambiguous. CDR3 length equals 10 residues. Germline loops: CDR1 SNHLY, CDR2 FYNNEI. The V end was cut by 8 bases, the J end by 4 bases, with 5 bases between. Written as DNA, the CDR3 is TGTGCCAGCTCTAGCTATGGCTACACCTTC. This encodes CASSSYGYTF.

V and J are TRBV23-1 and TRBJ2-3; TRBD1 agrees at 8 bases. TRBV23-1 is an ORF for which the function is uncertain. The CDR3 consists of 16 residues. V lost 1 base, J lost 9 bases, and 12 bases stayed unmatched. The CDR3 sequence: CASSQWWAGGAGTQYF. As DNA, the CDR3 is TGCGCCAGCAGTCAATGGTGGGCAGGGGGCGCTGGGACGCAGTATTTT.

The rearrangement joins TRBV5-1 to TRBJ1-3, with D possibly TRBD1 on 6 matching bases. Germline V gives CDR1 SGHRS, CDR2 YFSETQ. The CDR3 has 14 residues. Trimming pared 5 bases from V and 4 bases from J, leaving 13 bases between. CDR3 protein: CASSFTGYGNTIYF. The DNA for the CDR3 is TGCGCCAGCAGTTTTACAGGGTACGGAAACACCATATATTTT.

The chain employs TRBV6-5 and TRBJ2-3; 9 nucleotides align to TRBD2. Germline trimming cut 6 bases from V and 6 bases from J; bases unmatched to any gene: 4. In germline, CDR1 is MNHEY, CDR2 SVGAGI. The CDR3 is 13 residues long. CDR3 loop: CASRIAGADTQYF. CDR3 bases: TGTGCCAGCAGGATAGCGGGGGCTGATACGCAGTATTTT.